This T cell receptor (beta chain) appears in the sequencing data of a study of cytomegalovirus exposure and HLA in healthy donors. V lost 3 bases and J lost 9; bases outside the gene matches: 18. This CDR3 contains 17 residues. Per germline, CDR1 SGDLS and CDR2 YYNGEE. Overall study results and limits: A few of the chains that were CMV-associated were confirmed in vitro to be specific for CMV antigens. A later analysis showed TCR association rates differing by HLA locus, peaking at DRB1 and lowest at HLA-C.

PCR employed 60 Vbeta and 13 Jbeta primers. Per the original methods: About 80 million unique TCR beta chains, approximately 11 million of them shared, were counted by a later analysis. Repertoires were generated with immunoSEQ multiplex PCR, while TCRdb's copy carries only in-frame clones and drops some. V, J and clone size were drawn from that table, and D and trimming were deduced from the DNA. The sample includes 240,000 or so clones, around 81% of them seen just once. On this clone itself: Its antigen remains unknown.

The chain uses TRBV9 and TRBJ2-1; 7 nucleotides line up with TRBD2. Material: PBMCs. The TCR was taken from an older woman in good health and CMV-seropositive. In DNA form, the CDR3 reads TGTGCCAGCAGCGGGGCCCGGGCTAGCGGTTATCGGGGTGAGCAGTTCTTC. Encoded protein: CASSGARASGYRGEQFF.